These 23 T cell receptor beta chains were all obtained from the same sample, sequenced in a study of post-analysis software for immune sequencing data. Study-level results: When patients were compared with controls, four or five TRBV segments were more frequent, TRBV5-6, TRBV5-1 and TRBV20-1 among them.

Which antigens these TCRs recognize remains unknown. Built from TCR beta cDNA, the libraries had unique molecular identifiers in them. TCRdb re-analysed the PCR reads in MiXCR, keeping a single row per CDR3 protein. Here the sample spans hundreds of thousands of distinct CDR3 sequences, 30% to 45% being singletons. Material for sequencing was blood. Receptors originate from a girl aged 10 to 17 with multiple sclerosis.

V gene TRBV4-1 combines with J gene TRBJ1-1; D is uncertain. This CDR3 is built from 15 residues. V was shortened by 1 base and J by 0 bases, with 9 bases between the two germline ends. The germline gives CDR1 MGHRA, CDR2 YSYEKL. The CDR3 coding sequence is TGCGCCAGCAGCCAAGGCGAAGTTATGAACACTGAAGCTTTCTTT. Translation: CASSQGEVMNTEAFF.

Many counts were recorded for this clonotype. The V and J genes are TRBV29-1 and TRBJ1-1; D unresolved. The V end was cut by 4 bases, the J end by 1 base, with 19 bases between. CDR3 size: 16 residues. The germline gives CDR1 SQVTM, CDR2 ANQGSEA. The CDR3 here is CSVVPEGSLSNTEAFF. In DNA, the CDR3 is TGCAGCGTTGTTCCTGAGGGCTCGCTCTCGAACACTGAAGCTTTCTTT.

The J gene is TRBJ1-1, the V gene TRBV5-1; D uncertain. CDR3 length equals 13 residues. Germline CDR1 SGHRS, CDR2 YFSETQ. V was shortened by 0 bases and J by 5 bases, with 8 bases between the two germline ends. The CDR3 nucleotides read TGCGCCAGCAGCTTGGCCTTCTTGACTGAAGCTTTCTTT. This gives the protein CASSLAFLTEAFF.

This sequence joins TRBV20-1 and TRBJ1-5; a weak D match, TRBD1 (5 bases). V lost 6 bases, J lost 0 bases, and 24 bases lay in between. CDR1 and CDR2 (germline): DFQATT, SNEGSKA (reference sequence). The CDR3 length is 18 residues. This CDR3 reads CSAKPAGHRYNSNQPQHF. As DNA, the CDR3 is TGCAGTGCCAAACCGGCAGGACACCGGTATAATAGCAATCAGCCCCAGCATTTT.

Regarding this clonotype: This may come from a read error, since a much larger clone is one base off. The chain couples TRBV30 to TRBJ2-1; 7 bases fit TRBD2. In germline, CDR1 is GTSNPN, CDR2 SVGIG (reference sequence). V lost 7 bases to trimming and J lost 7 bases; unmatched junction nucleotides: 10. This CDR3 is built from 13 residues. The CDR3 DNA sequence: TGTGCCTTCCGAGTGTGGGAGGGGAATGAGCAGTTCTTC. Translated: CAFRVWEGNEQFF.

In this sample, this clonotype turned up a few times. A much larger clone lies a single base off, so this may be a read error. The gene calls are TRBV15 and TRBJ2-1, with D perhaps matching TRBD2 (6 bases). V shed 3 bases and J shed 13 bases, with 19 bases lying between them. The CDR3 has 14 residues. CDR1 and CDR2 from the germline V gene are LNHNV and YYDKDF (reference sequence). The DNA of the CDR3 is TGTGCCACCAGCAGCGGAGGGCCCCAAGAGACCCAGTTCTTC. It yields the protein CATSSGGPQETQFF.

The CDR3 spells CASSWDNSYNEQFF. The DNA of the CDR3 is TGTGCCAGCAGTTGGGACAACTCCTACAATGAGCAGTTCTTC. The chain couples TRBV6-2 or TRBV6-3 to TRBJ2-1; maybe TRBD1 (6 bases). This CDR3 spans 14 amino acids. The ends were cut back, 4 bases at V and 0 bases at J, with 7 bases in the middle. Germline V gives CDR1 MNHEY, CDR2 SVGEGT.

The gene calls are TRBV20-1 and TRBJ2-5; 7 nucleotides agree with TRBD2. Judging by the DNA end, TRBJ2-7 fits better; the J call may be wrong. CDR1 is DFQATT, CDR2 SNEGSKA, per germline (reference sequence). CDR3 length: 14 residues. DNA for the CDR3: TGCAGTGCTAGTGTAGGGACTACCACCTACGAGCAGTACTTC. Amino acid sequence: CSASVGTTTYEQYF.

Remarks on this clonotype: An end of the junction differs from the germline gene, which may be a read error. The CDR3 spells CSVPGLAGVYNERYF. The CDR3 coding sequence is TGCAGCGTTCCGGGACTAGCGGGGGTTTACAATGAGCGGTACTTC. The chain uses TRBV29-1 and TRBJ2-1; 14 nucleotides line up with TRBD2. The germline gives CDR1 SQVTM, CDR2 ANQGSEA. The length of the CDR3 is 15 residues.

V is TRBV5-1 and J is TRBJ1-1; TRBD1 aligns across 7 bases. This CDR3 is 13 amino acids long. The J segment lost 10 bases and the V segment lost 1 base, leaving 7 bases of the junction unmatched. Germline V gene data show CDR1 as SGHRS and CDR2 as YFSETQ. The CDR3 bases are TGCGCCAGCAGCTTGACAGGGGACGAGAGAGCTTTCTTT. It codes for CASSLTGDERAFF.

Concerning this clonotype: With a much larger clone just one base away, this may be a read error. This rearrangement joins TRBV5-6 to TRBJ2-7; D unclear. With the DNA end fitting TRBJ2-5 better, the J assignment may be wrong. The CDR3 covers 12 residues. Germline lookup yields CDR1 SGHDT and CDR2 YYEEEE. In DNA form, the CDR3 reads TGTGCCAACAACCGTCCTCCAGAGACCCAGTACTTC. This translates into CANNRPPETQYF.

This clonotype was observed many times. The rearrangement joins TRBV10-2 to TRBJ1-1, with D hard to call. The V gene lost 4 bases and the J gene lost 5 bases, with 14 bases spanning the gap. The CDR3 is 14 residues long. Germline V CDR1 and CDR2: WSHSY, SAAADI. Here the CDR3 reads CASSGPGKGTEAFF. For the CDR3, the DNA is TGCGCCAGCAGTGGTCCAGGAAAGGGAACTGAAGCTTTCTTT.

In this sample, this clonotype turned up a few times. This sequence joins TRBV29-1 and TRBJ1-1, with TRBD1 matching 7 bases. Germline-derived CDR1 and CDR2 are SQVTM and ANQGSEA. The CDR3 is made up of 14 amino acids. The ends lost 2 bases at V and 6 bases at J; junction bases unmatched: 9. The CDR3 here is CSVEFHRGIAEAFF. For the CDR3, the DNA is TGCAGCGTTGAATTTCACAGGGGAATCGCTGAAGCTTTCTTT.

The DNA of the CDR3 is TGTGCCAGCTCACCATCAGGGTCGGAAGGTCAGCCCCAGCATTTT. Protein product: CASSPSGSEGQPQHF. This chain joins TRBV18 and TRBJ1-5; maybe TRBD1 (5 bases). From germline, CDR1 is KGHSH and CDR2 LQKENI. The V end was cut by 2 bases, the J end by 6 bases, with 14 bases between. The length of the CDR3 is 15 residues.

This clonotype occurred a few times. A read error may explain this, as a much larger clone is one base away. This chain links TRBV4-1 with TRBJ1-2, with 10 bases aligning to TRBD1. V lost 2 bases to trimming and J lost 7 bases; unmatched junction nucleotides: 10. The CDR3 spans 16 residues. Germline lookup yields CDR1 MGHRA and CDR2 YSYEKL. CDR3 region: CASSQLSGTGDCGYTF. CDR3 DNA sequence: TGCGCCAGCAGCCAACTATCCGGGACAGGGGACTGTGGCTACACCTTC.

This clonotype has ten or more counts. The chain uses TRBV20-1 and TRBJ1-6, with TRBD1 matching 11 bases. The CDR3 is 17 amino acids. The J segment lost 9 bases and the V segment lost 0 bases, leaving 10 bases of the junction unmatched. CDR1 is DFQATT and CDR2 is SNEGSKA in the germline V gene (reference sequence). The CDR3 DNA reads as TGCAGTGCTAGAGAGACCGGACAGGGGGCTACAGGTTCACCCCTCCACTTT. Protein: CSARETGQGATGSPLHF.

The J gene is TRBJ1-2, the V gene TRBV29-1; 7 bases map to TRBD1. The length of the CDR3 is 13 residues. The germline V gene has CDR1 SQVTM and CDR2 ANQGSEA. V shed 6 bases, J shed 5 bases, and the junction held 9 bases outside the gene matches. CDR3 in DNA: TGCAGCGTAGTTGACAGGGAGGCATATGGCTACACCTTC. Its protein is CSVVDREAYGYTF.

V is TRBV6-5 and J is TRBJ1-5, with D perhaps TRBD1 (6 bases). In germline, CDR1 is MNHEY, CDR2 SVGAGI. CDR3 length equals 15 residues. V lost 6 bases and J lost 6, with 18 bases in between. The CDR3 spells CASSLGRGGTQPQHF. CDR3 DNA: TGTGCCAGCAGCCTGGGCAGGGGAGGCACTCAGCCCCAGCATTTT.

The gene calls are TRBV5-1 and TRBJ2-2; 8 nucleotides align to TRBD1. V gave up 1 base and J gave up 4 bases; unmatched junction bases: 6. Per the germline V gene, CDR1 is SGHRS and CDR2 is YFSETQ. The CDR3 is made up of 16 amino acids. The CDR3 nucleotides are TGCGCCAGCAGCTTGCAGGGGGCGGTCGGCACCGGGGAGCTGTTTTTT. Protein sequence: CASSLQGAVGTGELFF.

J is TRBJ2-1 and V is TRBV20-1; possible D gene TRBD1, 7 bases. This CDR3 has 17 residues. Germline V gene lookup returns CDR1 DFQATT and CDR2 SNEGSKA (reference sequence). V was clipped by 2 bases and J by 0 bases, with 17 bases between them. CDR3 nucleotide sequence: TGCAGTGCTAGATCCCAGGGGGACTGGAGCTCCTACAATGAGCAGTTCTTC. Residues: CSARSQGDWSSYNEQFF.

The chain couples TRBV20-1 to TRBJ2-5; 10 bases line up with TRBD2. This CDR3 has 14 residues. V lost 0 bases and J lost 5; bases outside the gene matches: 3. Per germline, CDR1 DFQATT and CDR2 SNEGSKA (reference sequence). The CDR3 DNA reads TGCAGTGCTAGAGATGGGACTAGCGTGGAGACCCAGTACTTC. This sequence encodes CSARDGTSVETQYF.

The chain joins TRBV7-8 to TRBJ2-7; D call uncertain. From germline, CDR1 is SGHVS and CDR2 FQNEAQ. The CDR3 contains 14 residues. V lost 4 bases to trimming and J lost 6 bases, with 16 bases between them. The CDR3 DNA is TGTGCCAGCAGCTCGACCGGGCCGACCCGCGAGCAGTACTTC. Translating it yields CASSSTGPTREQYF.

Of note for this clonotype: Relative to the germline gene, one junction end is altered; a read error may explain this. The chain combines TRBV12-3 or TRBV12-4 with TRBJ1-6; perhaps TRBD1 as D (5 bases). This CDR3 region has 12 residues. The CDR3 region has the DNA TGTGTCAGCAAAACAGGCGTAACACCCCTCCACTTT. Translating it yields CVSKTGVTPLHF.